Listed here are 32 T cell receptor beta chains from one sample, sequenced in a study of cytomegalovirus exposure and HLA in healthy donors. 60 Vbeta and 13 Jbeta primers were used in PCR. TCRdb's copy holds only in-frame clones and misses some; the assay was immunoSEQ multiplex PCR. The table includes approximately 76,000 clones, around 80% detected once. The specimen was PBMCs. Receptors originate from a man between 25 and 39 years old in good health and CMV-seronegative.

CDR3 loop: CASSLVGRVEGYTF. The CDR3 DNA sequence: TGTGCCAGCAGCTTAGTGGGCAGGGTGGAAGGCTACACCTTC. The chain recombines TRBV11-3 with TRBJ1-2; tentative D call: TRBD1 (5 bases). Deletions cut 1 base from V and 8 bases from J, with 14 bases between. This CDR3 has 14 amino acids. The germline CDR1 and CDR2 sequences are SGHNT and YENEEA. Full variable domain (remainder filled in from reference TRBV11-3 and TRBJ1-2): EAGVVQSPRYKIIEKKQPVAFWCNPISGHNTLYWYLQNLGQGPELLIRYENEEAVDDSQLPKDRFSAERLKGVDSTLKIQPAELGDSAVYLCASSLVGRVEGYTFGSGTRLTVV.

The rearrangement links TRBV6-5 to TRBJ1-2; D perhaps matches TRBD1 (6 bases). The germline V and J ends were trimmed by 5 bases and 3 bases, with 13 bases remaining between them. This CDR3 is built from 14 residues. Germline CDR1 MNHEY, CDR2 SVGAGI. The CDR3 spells CASSDDRSYYGYTF. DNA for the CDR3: TGTGCCAGCAGTGACGACAGGTCTTACTATGGCTACACCTTC.

CDR3: CASSFRGLAGSGEQYF. For the CDR3, the DNA is TGTGCCAGCAGCTTCCGAGGACTAGCGGGGTCCGGCGAGCAGTACTTC. V gene TRBV5-8 combines with J gene TRBJ2-7, with 12 bases that match TRBD2. CDR3 length: 16 amino acids. J gave up 6 bases and V 2 bases, and 9 bases lay outside the gene matches. Germline-derived CDR1 and CDR2 are SGHTS and YDEGEE. The full variable domain, rest sourced from reference TRBV5-8 and TRBJ2-7, is EAGVTQSPTHLIKTRGQQATLRCSPISGHTSVYWYQQALGLGLQFLLWYDEGEERNRGNFPPRFSGRQFPNYSSELNVNALELEDSALYLCASSFRGLAGSGEQYFGPGTRLTVT.

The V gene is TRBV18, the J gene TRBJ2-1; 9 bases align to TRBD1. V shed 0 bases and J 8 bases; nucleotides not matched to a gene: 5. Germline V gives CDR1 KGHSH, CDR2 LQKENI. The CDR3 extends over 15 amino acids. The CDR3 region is CASSPPDRGGDEQFF. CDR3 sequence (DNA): TGTGCCAGCTCACCACCCGACAGGGGGGGCGATGAGCAGTTCTTC.

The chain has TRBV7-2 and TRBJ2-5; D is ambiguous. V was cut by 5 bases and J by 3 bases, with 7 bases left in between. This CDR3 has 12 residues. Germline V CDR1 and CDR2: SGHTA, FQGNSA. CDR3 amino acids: CASSHPKETQYF. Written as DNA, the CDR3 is TGTGCCAGCAGCCACCCTAAAGAGACCCAGTACTTC.

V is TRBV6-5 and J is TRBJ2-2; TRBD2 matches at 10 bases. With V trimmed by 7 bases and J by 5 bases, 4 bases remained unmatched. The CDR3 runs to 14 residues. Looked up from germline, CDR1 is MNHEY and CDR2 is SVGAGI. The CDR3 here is CASTLAGATGELFF. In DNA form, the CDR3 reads TGTGCCAGCACCCTAGCGGGAGCTACCGGGGAGCTGTTTTTT.

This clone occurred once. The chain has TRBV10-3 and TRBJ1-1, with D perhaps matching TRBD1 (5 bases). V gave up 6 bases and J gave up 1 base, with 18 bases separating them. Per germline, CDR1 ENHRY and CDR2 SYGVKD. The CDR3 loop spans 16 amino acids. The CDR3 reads CAIRGRVALQNTEAFF. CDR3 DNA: TGTGCCATCAGAGGCAGGGTGGCCCTCCAGAACACTGAAGCTTTCTTT.

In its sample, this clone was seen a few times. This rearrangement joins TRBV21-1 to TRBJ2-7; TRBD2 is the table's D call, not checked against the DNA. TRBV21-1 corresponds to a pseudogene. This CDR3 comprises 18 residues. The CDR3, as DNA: TGTGCCAGCAGCCCCTCTCCGGGACTAGCGGGGATCCGGAACGAGCAGTACTTC. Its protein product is CASSPSPGLAGIRNEQYF.

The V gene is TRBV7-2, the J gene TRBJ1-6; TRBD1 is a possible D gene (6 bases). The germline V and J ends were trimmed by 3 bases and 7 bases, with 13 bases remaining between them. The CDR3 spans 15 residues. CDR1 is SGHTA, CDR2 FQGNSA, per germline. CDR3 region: CASSLDSRGNSPLHF. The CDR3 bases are TGTGCCAGCAGCTTGGACAGCAGAGGAAATTCACCCCTCCACTTT.

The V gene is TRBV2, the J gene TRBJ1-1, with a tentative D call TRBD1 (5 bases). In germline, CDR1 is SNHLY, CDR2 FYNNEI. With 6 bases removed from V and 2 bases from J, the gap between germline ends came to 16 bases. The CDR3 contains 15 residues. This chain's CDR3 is CASSGHGSGNTEAFF. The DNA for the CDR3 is TGTGCCAGCAGCGGACACGGTTCTGGAAACACTGAAGCTTTCTTT.

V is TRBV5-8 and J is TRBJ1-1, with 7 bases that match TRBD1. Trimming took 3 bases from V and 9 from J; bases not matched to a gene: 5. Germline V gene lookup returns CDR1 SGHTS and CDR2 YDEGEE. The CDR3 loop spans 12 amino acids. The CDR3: CASSSTGQKAFF. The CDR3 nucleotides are TGTGCCAGCAGCTCTACGGGACAGAAAGCTTTCTTT.

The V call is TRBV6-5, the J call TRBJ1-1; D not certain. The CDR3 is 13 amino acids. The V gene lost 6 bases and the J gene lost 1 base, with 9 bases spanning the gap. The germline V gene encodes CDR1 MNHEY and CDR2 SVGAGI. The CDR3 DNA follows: TGTGCCAGCAGGTCCCAGGCGAACACTGAAGCTTTCTTT. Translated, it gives CASRSQANTEAFF.

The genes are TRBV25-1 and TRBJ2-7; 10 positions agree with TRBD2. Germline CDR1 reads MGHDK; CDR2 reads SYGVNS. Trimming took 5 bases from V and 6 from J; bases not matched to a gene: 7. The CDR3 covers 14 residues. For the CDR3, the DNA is TGTGCCAGCAGTTTAGGACTAGCGGATATCGAGCAGTACTTC. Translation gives CASSLGLADIEQYF.

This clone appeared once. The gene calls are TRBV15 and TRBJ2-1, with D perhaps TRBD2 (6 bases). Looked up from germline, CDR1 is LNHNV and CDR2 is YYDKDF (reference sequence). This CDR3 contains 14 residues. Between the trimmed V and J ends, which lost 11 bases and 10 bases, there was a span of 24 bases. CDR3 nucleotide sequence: TGTGCCGTAGGAAAAGGCGGGGCTGGGGAGGAGCAGTTCTTC. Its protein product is CAVGKGGAGEEQFF.

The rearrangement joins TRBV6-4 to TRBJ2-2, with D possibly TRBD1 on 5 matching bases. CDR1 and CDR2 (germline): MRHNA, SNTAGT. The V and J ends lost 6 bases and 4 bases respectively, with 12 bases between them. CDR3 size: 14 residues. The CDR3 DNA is TGTGCCAGCAGCCAGGGCTGGCGCACCGGGGAGCTGTTTTTT. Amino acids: CASSQGWRTGELFF.

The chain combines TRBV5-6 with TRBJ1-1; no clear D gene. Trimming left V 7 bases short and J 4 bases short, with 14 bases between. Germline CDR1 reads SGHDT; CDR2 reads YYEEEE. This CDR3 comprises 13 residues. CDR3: CASSPLGGTEAFF. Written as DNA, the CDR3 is TGTGCCAGCTCCCCCCTCGGAGGCACTGAAGCTTTCTTT.

The CDR3 DNA is TGCGCCAGCAGACCCGGGAGTTATGGCTACACCTTC. As protein: CASRPGSYGYTF. This rearrangement joins TRBV5-1 to TRBJ1-2; no definite D call. CDR3 length: 12 residues. The V end lost 5 bases, the J end lost 5 bases, and 10 bases lay between the germline ends. Germline V gene data show CDR1 as SGHRS and CDR2 as YFSETQ.

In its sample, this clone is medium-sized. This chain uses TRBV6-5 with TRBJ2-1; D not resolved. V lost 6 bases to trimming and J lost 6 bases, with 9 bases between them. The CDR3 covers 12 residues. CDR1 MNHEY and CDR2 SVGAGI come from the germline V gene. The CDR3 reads CASSDWPNEQFF. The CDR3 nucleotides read TGTGCCAGCAGCGACTGGCCCAATGAGCAGTTCTTC.

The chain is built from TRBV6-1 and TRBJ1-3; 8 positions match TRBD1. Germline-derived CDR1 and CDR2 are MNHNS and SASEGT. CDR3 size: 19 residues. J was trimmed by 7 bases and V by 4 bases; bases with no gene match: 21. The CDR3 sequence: CASSVFLDRDTSWRNTIYF. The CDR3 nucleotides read TGTGCCAGCAGTGTCTTTTTGGACAGGGACACTTCGTGGAGGAACACCATATATTTT.

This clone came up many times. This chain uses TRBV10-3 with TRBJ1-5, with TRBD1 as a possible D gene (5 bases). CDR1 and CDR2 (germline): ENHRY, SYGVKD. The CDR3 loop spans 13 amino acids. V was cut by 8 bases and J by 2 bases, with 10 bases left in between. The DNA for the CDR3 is TGTGCCATCCTAGGGGCGGGCAATCAGCCCCAGCATTTT. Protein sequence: CAILGAGNQPQHF.

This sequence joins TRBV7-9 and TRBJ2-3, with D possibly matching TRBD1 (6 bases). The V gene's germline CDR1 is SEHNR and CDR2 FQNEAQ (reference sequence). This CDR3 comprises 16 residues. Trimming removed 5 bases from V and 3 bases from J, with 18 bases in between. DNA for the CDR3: TGTGCCAGCAGCCTGACTAACAGGGCGAGGACAGATACGCAGTATTTT. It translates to CASSLTNRARTDTQYF.

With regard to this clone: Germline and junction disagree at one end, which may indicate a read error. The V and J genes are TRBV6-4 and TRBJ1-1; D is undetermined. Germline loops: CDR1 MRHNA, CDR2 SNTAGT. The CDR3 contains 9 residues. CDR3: CAPTTKAFF. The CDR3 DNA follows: TGTGCCCCCACCACTAAAGCTTTCTTT.

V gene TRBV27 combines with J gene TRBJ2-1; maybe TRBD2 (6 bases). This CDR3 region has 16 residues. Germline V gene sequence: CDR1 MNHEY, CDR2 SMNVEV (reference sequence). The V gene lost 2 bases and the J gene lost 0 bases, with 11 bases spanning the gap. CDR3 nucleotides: TGTGCCAGCAGTTTAGAAGCGACTAGCTCCTACAATGAGCAGTTCTTC. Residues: CASSLEATSSYNEQFF.

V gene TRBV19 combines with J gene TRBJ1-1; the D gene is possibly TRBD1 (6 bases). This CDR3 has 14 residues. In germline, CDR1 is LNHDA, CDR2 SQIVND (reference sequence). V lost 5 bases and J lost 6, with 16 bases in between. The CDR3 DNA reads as TGTGCCAGTAGTCCGCACTCTGGGACATCTGAAGCTTTCTTT. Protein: CASSPHSGTSEAFF.

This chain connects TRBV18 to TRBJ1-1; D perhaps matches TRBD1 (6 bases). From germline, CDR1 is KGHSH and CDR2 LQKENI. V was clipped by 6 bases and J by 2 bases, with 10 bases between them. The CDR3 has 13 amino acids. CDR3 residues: CASSRGGNTEAFF. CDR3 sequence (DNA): TGTGCCAGCTCGCGAGGGGGAAACACTGAAGCTTTCTTT.

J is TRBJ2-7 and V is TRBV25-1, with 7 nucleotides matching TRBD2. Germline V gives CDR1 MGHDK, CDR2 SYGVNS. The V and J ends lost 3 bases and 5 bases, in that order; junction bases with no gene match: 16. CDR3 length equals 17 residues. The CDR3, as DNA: TGTGCCAGCAGTGAGGGGAGGAGACTAGCTTCATGGAACGAGCAGTACTTC. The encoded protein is CASSEGRRLASWNEQYF.

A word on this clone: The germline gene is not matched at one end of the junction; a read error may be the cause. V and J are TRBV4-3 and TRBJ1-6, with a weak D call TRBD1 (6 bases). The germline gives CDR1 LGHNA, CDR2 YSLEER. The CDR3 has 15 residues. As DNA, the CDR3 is TGCGCCAGCGGCCAAGTGACAGGACTTAATTCACCCCTCCACTTT. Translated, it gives CASGQVTGLNSPLHF.

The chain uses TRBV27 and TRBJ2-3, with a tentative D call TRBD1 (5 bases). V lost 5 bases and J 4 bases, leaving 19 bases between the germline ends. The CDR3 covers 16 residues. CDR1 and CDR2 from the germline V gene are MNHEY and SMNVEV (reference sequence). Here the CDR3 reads CASSPERGRRADTQYF. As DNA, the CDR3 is TGTGCCAGCAGTCCTGAAAGGGGCCGACGGGCAGATACGCAGTATTTT.

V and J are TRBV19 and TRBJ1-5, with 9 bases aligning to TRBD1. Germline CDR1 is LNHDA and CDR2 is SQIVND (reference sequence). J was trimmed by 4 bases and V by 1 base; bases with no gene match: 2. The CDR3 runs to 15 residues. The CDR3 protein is CASSIGDRGNQPQHF. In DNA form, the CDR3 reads TGTGCCAGTAGTATAGGCGACAGGGGGAATCAGCCCCAGCATTTT.

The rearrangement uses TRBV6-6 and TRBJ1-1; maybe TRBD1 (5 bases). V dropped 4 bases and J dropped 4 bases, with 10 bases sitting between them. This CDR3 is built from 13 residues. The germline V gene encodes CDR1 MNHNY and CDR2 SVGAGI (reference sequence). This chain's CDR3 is CASSLSGVTEAFF. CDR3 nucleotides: TGTGCCAGCAGTTTGTCGGGGGTCACTGAAGCTTTCTTT.

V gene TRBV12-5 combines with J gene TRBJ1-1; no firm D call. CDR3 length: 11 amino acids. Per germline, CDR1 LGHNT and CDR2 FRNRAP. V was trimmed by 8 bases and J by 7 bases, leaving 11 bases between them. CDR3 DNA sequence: TGTGCTAGTAGGAGAGACCTTGAAGCTTTCTTT. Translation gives CASRRDLEAFF.

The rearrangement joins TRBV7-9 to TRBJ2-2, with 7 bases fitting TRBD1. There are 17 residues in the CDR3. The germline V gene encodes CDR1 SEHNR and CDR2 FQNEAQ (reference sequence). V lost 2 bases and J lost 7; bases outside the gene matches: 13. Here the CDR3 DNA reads TGTGCCAGCAGCTTAAGCTCCGGTAGGGGGCTCGGCGGGGAGCTGTTTTTT. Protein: CASSLSSGRGLGGELFF.